These 26 T cell receptor beta chains came from one sample sequenced in a study of cytomegalovirus exposure and HLA in healthy donors. The table came from immunoSEQ multiplex PCR; TCRdb's copy has only in-frame clones and leaves some out. The table shows about 180,000 clones, with around 85% occurring only once. The sequenced sample was PBMCs. These TCRs come from a man younger than 35 in good health and CMV-seropositive.

The rearrangement joins TRBV6-1 to TRBJ2-7; 9 nucleotides align to TRBD2. CDR1 and CDR2 from the germline V gene are MNHNS and SASEGT. The CDR3 runs to 15 residues. Germline trimming cut 11 bases from V and 0 bases from J; bases unmatched to any gene: 11. CDR3 sequence: CASQPLAGDSYEQYF. CDR3 DNA sequence: TGTGCCTCACAGCCCTTAGCGGGGGACTCCTACGAGCAGTACTTC.

The chain couples TRBV9 to TRBJ1-5; D ambiguous. Germline CDR1 SGDLS, CDR2 YYNGEE. Trimming stripped 2 bases from V and 0 bases from J, with 9 bases between. The CDR3 runs to 15 residues. CDR3 residues: CASSVGGSSNQPQHF. DNA of the CDR3: TGTGCCAGCAGCGTCGGCGGAAGTAGCAATCAGCCCCAGCATTTT.

The V gene is TRBV2, the J gene TRBJ2-3, with D uncertain. The V and J ends lost 5 bases and 7 bases respectively, with 7 bases between them. The CDR3 is 11 amino acids. CDR1 is SNHLY and CDR2 is FYNNEI in the germline V gene. Written as DNA, the CDR3 is TGTGCCAGCAGTCCCGTTAATACGCAGTATTTT. Translation: CASSPVNTQYF.

This clone has just one count. V gene TRBV18 combines with J gene TRBJ1-4; maybe TRBD1 (6 bases). Per germline, CDR1 KGHSH and CDR2 LQKENI. Trimming took off 3 bases at V and 4 bases at J, with 9 bases between the two ends. This CDR3 has 14 amino acids. This CDR3 reads CASSPDRNNEKLFF. The DNA of the CDR3 is TGTGCCAGCTCACCCGACAGGAATAATGAAAAACTGTTTTTT. Based on the CDR3 plus reference TRBV18 and TRBJ1-4, the full variable domain is NAGVMQNPRHLVRRRGQEARLRCSPMKGHSHVYWYRQLPEEGLKFMVYLQKENIIDESGMPKERFSAEFPKEGPSILRIQQVVRGDSAAYFCASSPDRNNEKLFFGSGTQLSVL.

The chain is built from TRBV7-8 and TRBJ1-1; no clear D gene. Germline CDR1 reads SGHVS; CDR2 reads FQNEAQ. V lost 5 bases and J lost 4, with 17 bases in between. This CDR3 comprises 15 residues. The CDR3 region is CASSLWSLGGTEAFF. The CDR3 nucleotides are TGTGCCAGCAGCCTATGGTCTTTGGGAGGCACTGAAGCTTTCTTT.

The J gene is TRBJ2-5, the V gene TRBV5-1, with 10 bases matching TRBD2. V lost 0 bases, J lost 1 base, and 3 bases stayed unmatched. Germline V gives CDR1 SGHRS, CDR2 YFSETQ. This CDR3 is built from 16 residues. CDR3 sequence: CASSLDVAGGQETQYF. The DNA for the CDR3 is TGCGCCAGCAGCTTGGATGTAGCGGGGGGCCAAGAGACCCAGTACTTC.

The genes are TRBV30 and TRBJ1-2, with 7 bases fitting TRBD1. This CDR3 has 13 residues. In germline, CDR1 is GTSNPN, CDR2 SVGIG (reference sequence). Germline trimming cut 3 bases from V and 4 bases from J; bases unmatched to any gene: 5. CDR3 loop: CAWRLTGPYGYTF. CDR3 DNA: TGTGCCTGGAGGTTGACAGGGCCCTATGGCTACACCTTC.

The chain employs TRBV30 and TRBJ2-1, with 9 bases lining up with TRBD2. This CDR3 has 16 residues. Germline V gene sequence: CDR1 GTSNPN, CDR2 SVGIG (reference sequence). V trimming: 2 bases; J trimming: 5 bases; junction bases outside the gene matches: 10. This chain's CDR3 is CAWSLLTSGGDNEQFF. CDR3 DNA sequence: TGTGCCTGGAGTCTCCTGACTAGCGGAGGGGACAATGAGCAGTTCTTC.

The J gene is TRBJ2-1, the V gene TRBV6-6; 9 bases match TRBD1. After removal of 2 bases from V and 8 bases from J, the junction contained 7 bases not matched to a gene. CDR3 size: 15 residues. Germline V CDR1 and CDR2: MNHNY, SVGAGI (reference sequence). The CDR3 is CASSYPGQGGDEQFF. Written as DNA, the CDR3 is TGTGCCAGCAGTTACCCGGGACAGGGTGGGGATGAGCAGTTCTTC.

This clone appeared a single time. The rearrangement joins TRBV6-1 to TRBJ2-3, with TRBD1 matching over 7 bases. The CDR3 length is 12 residues. Germline CDR1 reads MNHNS; CDR2 reads SASEGT. V was clipped by 8 bases and J by 5 bases; unmatched bases: 4. The CDR3: CASEGARDTQYF. In nucleotides, the CDR3 is TGTGCCAGCGAGGGGGCAAGAGATACGCAGTATTTT.

The chain has TRBV27 and TRBJ2-7; TRBD2 might be the D (6 bases). Trimming removed 1 base at V and 3 bases at J, with 10 bases between. The CDR3 totals 14 residues. Germline V lookup: CDR1 MNHEY, CDR2 SMNVEV (reference sequence). CDR3 region: CASSLWRGGYEQYF. Here the CDR3 DNA reads TGTGCCAGCAGTTTATGGAGGGGTGGCTACGAGCAGTACTTC.

The chain carries TRBV4-2 and TRBJ2-1; 8 positions agree with TRBD1. The CDR3 has 12 amino acids. J gave up 8 bases and V 5 bases, and 2 bases lay outside the gene matches. Germline loops: CDR1 LGHNA, CDR2 YNFKEQ. CDR3 nucleotide sequence: TGTGCCAGCAGCAGGACAGGGCATGAGCAGTTCTTC. Its translation is CASSRTGHEQFF.

The chain combines TRBV2 with TRBJ2-7; possibly TRBD2 for D (5 bases). Germline loops: CDR1 SNHLY, CDR2 FYNNEI. The CDR3 covers 15 residues. Trimming took 3 bases from V and 4 from J, leaving 16 bases between them. In nucleotides, the CDR3 is TGTGCCAGCAGTGAGGGCCTGGGCAGACTATACGAGCAGTACTTC. It yields the protein CASSEGLGRLYEQYF.

The J gene is TRBJ2-1, the V gene TRBV14; maybe TRBD2 (6 bases). V lost 4 bases and J 10 bases, leaving 14 bases between the germline ends. The CDR3 loop spans 13 amino acids. Germline CDR1 is SGHDN and CDR2 is FVKESK. CDR3 loop: CASSLGPAGEQFF. The CDR3 DNA reads TGTGCCAGCAGCCTGGGACCGGCGGGGGAGCAGTTCTTC.

The V gene is TRBV2, the J gene TRBJ2-2, with 7 bases lining up with TRBD1. There are 15 residues in the CDR3. Germline values: CDR1 SNHLY, CDR2 FYNNEI. Trimming took 6 bases from V and 6 from J; bases not matched to a gene: 10. The CDR3 sequence is CASRGPGQLSGELFF. The CDR3, as DNA: TGTGCCAGCAGGGGACCGGGACAGCTTTCCGGGGAGCTGTTTTTT.

About this clone itself: Other DNA sequences in this sample translate to the same CDR3. The chain links TRBV27 to TRBJ2-7; 7 bases agree with TRBD1. V gave up 6 bases and J gave up 0 bases; unmatched junction bases: 2. The CDR3 runs to 13 residues. The germline gives CDR1 MNHEY, CDR2 SMNVEV (reference sequence). The CDR3 DNA reads TGTGCCAGCAGCCACAGGGGCTCCTACGAGCAGTACTTC. Translating gives CASSHRGSYEQYF.

The chain recombines TRBV7-9 with TRBJ2-2; perhaps TRBD1 as D (5 bases). V gave up 5 bases and J gave up 1 base, with 14 bases separating them. There are 16 residues in the CDR3. Germline V lookup: CDR1 SEHNR, CDR2 FQNEAQ (reference sequence). The CDR3 reads CASSDRGPGNTGELFF. The CDR3 nucleotides read TGTGCCAGCAGCGATAGGGGTCCAGGGAACACCGGGGAGCTGTTTTTT.

This clone was counted a single time. The chain recombines TRBV5-8 with TRBJ2-6; D unclear. Trimming took off 3 bases at V and 0 bases at J, with 10 bases between the two ends. The length of the CDR3 is 16 residues. The V gene's germline CDR1 is SGHTS and CDR2 YDEGEE. The CDR3 coding sequence is TGTGCCAGCAGCTCCTCAGGAATCTCTGGGGCCAACGTCCTGACTTTC. Protein product: CASSSSGISGANVLTF.

V and J are TRBV5-1 and TRBJ1-6, with 10 positions matching TRBD1. Germline V CDR1 and CDR2: SGHRS, YFSETQ. The CDR3 is 14 amino acids. With V trimmed by 4 bases and J by 8 bases, 3 bases remained unmatched. CDR3 protein: CASSTGQGDSPLHF. The CDR3 nucleotides read TGCGCCAGCAGCACCGGACAGGGGGATTCACCCCTCCACTTT. Supplemented by reference TRBV5-1 and TRBJ1-6, the full variable domain reads KAGVTQTPRYLIKTRGQQVTLSCSPISGHRSVSWYQQTPGQGLQFLFEYFSETQRNKGNFPGRFSGRQFSNSRSEMNVSTLELGDSALYLCASSTGQGDSPLHFGNGTRLTVT.

In this sample, this clone turned up many times. Germline is not matched at one junction end, which may reflect a read error. The rearrangement links TRBV6-1 to TRBJ1-1; no firm D call. The CDR3 contains 10 residues. Per the germline V gene, CDR1 is MNHNS and CDR2 is SASEGT. The CDR3 reads CASSEGRPIF. The CDR3 region has the DNA TGTGCCAGCAGTGAGGGCAGACCCATCTTT.

J is TRBJ1-5 and V is TRBV27, with a tentative D call TRBD1 (6 bases). V lost 6 bases, J lost 0 bases, and 12 bases lay in between. The CDR3 length is 15 residues. Germline CDR1 is MNHEY and CDR2 is SMNVEV (reference sequence). The CDR3 region has the DNA TGTGCCAGCAGGTTTCAGGGGTATAGCAATCAGCCCCAGCATTTT. Amino acids: CASRFQGYSNQPQHF.

The chain is built from TRBV29-1 and TRBJ2-3; no clear D. Germline loops: CDR1 SQVTM, CDR2 ANQGSEA. The CDR3 runs 11 residues. Trimming stripped 5 bases from V and 0 bases from J, with 3 bases between. CDR3 sequence reads: CSVLSTDTQYF. In DNA, the CDR3 is TGCAGCGTTCTTAGCACAGATACGCAGTATTTT.

V gene TRBV4-2 combines with J gene TRBJ1-4; TRBD1 agrees at 7 bases. The ends lost 1 base at V and 4 bases at J; junction bases unmatched: 3. The CDR3 has 15 residues. Looked up from germline, CDR1 is LGHNA and CDR2 is YNFKEQ. The CDR3 region is CASSQVGQSNEKLFF. The CDR3 coding sequence is TGTGCCAGCAGCCAAGTGGGACAGAGTAATGAAAAACTGTTTTTT.

The J gene is TRBJ2-7, the V gene TRBV6-5; 8 positions agree with TRBD2. V lost 5 bases, J lost 6 bases, and 12 bases stayed unmatched. The CDR3 consists of 15 residues. The V gene's germline CDR1 is MNHEY and CDR2 SVGAGI. In DNA form, the CDR3 reads TGTGCCAGCAGTGGCTTCTTGGCGGGAGGCTCCGAGCAGTACTTC. This codes for CASSGFLAGGSEQYF.

The chain recombines TRBV7-2 with TRBJ1-1; D gene ambiguous. Germline V CDR1 and CDR2: SGHTA, FQGNSA. The CDR3 consists of 15 residues. Between the trimmed V and J ends, which lost 10 bases and 1 base, there was a span of 19 bases. The CDR3 coding sequence is TGTGCCACCGTCTCCGGATGGAACAGGAACACTGAAGCTTTCTTT. This sequence encodes CATVSGWNRNTEAFF.

This rearrangement joins TRBV30 to TRBJ2-5, with TRBD1 as a possible D gene (6 bases). Trimming removed 2 bases from V and 1 base from J, with 14 bases in between. Germline assignment: CDR1 GTSNPN and CDR2 SVGIG (reference sequence). The CDR3 is 15 amino acids. The CDR3 coding sequence is TGTGCCTGGAGTAACGGACAGTCCTCCCAAGAGACCCAGTACTTC. It translates to CAWSNGQSSQETQYF.